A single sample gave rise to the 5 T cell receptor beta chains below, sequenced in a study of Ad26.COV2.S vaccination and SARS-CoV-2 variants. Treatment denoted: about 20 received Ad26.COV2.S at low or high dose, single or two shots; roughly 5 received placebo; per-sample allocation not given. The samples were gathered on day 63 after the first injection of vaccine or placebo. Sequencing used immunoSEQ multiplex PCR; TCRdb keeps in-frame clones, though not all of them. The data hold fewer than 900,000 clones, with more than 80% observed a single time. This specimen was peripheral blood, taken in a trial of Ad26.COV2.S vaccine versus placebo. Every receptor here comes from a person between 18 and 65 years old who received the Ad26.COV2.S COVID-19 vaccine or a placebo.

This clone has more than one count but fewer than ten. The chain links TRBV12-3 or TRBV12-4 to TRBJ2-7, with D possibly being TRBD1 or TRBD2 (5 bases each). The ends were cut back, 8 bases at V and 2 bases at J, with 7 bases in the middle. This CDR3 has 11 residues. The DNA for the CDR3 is TGTGCCAGCCGGGACGCCTACGAGCAGTACTTC. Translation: CASRDAYEQYF.

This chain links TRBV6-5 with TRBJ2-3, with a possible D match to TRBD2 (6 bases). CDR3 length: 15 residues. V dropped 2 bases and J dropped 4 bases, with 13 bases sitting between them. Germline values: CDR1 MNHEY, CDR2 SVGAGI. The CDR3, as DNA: TGTGCCAGCAGTTACACGGGGGAACTCTCAGATACGCAGTATTTT. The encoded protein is CASSYTGELSDTQYF.

The CDR3 nucleotides are TGTGCCAGCAGCCGAGCCGACAGGGGTAATGGCTACACCTTC. Residues: CASSRADRGNGYTF. The chain links TRBV3-1 (or the pseudogene TRBV3-2) to TRBJ1-2; 8 bases line up with TRBD1. V lost 4 bases, J lost 6 bases, and 7 bases stayed unmatched. The CDR3 loop spans 14 amino acids. Germline lookup yields CDR1 LGHDT and CDR2 YNNKEL (reference sequence).

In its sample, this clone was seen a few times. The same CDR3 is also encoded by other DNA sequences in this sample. The CDR3 region has the DNA TGTGCCAGCAGTTACTCGGGGAGCTCCTATAATTCACCCCTCCACTTT. Its translation is CASSYSGSSYNSPLHF. The chain recombines TRBV6-5 with TRBJ1-6; unclear D gene. This CDR3 is 16 amino acids long. The germline V gene has CDR1 MNHEY and CDR2 SVGAGI. The germline V and J ends were trimmed by 0 bases and 0 bases, with 6 bases remaining between them.

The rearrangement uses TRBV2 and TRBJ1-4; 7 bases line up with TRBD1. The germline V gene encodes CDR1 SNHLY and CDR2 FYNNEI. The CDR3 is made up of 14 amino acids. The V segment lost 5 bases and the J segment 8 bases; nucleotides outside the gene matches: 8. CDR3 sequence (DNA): TGTGCCAGCAGTCGAGACAGGGTAGGCGAAAAACTGTTTTTT. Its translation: CASSRDRVGEKLFF.